The 20 T cell receptor beta chains presented below share a single source sample, sequenced in a study of PD-1 blockade in classical Hodgkin lymphoma (dated by TCRdb to about 2020). The time point tag for this specimen amounts to: cycle 1 day 1 (C1D1), immediately before nivolumab initiation. Every trial patient had relapsed after autologous stem cell transplantation, and cohorts A, B and C differed in prior brentuximab vedotin exposure. Library preparation employed the immunoSEQ multiplex PCR assay. As stored in TCRdb, this immuneACCESS dataset retains in-frame rearrangements with V and J assigned. A fraction of the clones does not appear; measured against another copy, unresolved V genes explain less than half of the discrepancy, and the remainder lacks a known reason. This sample has tens of thousands of clones in its table, and approximately 92% of those were observed once. The top ten hold about 15% of the sample.

The sequences come from peripheral blood mononuclear cells (PBMCs), collected at baseline. These TCRs come from a human donor with classical Hodgkin lymphoma.

The rearrangement links TRBV6-1 to TRBJ1-1, with TRBD1 matching over 8 bases. J was trimmed by 8 bases and V by 7 bases; bases with no gene match: 6. Germline V lookup: CDR1 MNHNS, CDR2 SASEGT. The CDR3 runs 12 residues. DNA for the CDR3: TGTGCCAGCACTCGGGACAGGATGGAAGCTTTCTTT. It yields the protein CASTRDRMEAFF.

V gene TRBV6-1 combines with J gene TRBJ2-1, with a tentative D call TRBD2 (6 bases). The germline gives CDR1 MNHNS, CDR2 SASEGT. CDR3 length: 15 residues. With 7 bases removed from V and 5 bases from J, the gap between germline ends came to 18 bases. In DNA, the CDR3 is TGTGCCAGCATTAGCATAGCGGCCAATAACAATGAGCAGTTCTTC. Protein: CASISIAANNNEQFF.

The rearrangement links TRBV6-5 to TRBJ2-1; 10 nucleotides line up with TRBD2. Germline trimming cut 6 bases from V and 7 bases from J; bases unmatched to any gene: 9. Germline V gene lookup returns CDR1 MNHEY and CDR2 SVGAGI. This CDR3 is built from 15 residues. CDR3: CASRFTSGAGNEQFF. The CDR3 region has the DNA TGTGCCAGCAGATTTACTAGCGGGGCGGGGAATGAGCAGTTCTTC.

The chain carries TRBV7-9 and TRBJ2-5, with a weak D call TRBD2 (6 bases). The germline V gene has CDR1 SEHNR and CDR2 FQNEAQ (reference sequence). The V and J ends lost 4 bases and 0 bases respectively, with 9 bases between them. CDR3 length: 14 residues. CDR3 sequence (DNA): TGTGCCAGCAGCTGGTGGGGGGACCAAGAGACCCAGTACTTC. Its translation is CASSWWGDQETQYF.

V gene TRBV7-6 combines with J gene TRBJ1-3; no firm D call. The CDR3 contains 14 residues. The germline gives CDR1 SGHVS, CDR2 FNYEAQ. Trimming left V 5 bases short and J 3 bases short, with 11 bases between. The CDR3 DNA follows: TGTGCCAGCAGCCCAGGCAGTAATGGAAACACCATATATTTT. The encoded protein is CASSPGSNGNTIYF.

The chain joins TRBV4-1 to TRBJ2-5; 11 bases match TRBD2. The length of the CDR3 is 18 residues. Germline loops: CDR1 MGHRA, CDR2 YSYEKL. Losses at the gene ends were 0 bases for V and 2 bases for J; bases not matched to a gene: 8. DNA for the CDR3: TGCGCCAGCAGCCAAGATCGGCTAGCGGGGGGTAGTCAAGAGACCCAGTACTTC. It yields the protein CASSQDRLAGGSQETQYF.

The V and J genes are TRBV19 and TRBJ1-5; D unclear. The V end was cut by 1 base, the J end by 6 bases, with 7 bases between. There are 13 residues in the CDR3. Germline CDR1 LNHDA, CDR2 SQIVND (reference sequence). The CDR3 loop reads CASSIGEVQPQHF. CDR3 coding DNA: TGTGCCAGTAGTATAGGTGAGGTTCAGCCCCAGCATTTT.

The table lists this clone with a few counts. CDR3 coding DNA: TGTGCCAGCAGCTTGGGGTCAACTAATGAAAAACTGTTTTTT. It translates to CASSLGSTNEKLFF. The V gene is TRBV7-9, the J gene TRBJ1-4; D is unresolved. Germline loops: CDR1 SEHNR, CDR2 FQNEAQ (reference sequence). The CDR3 is 14 amino acids. V was pared by 3 bases and J by 0 bases, with 5 bases between.

This rearrangement joins TRBV5-6 to TRBJ1-6; D perhaps matches TRBD1 (5 bases). CDR3 size: 14 residues. CDR1 and CDR2 (germline): SGHDT, YYEEEE. The V end was cut by 1 base, the J end by 10 bases, with 12 bases between. In nucleotides, the CDR3 is TGTGCCAGCAGCTTGTGGGACCGCGGGTCACCCCTCCACTTT. Its protein is CASSLWDRGSPLHF.

By sample share, this clone is large. This sequence joins TRBV7-9 and TRBJ2-1, with a weak D call TRBD2 (6 bases). This CDR3 region has 14 residues. Germline-derived CDR1 and CDR2 are SEHNR and FQNEAQ (reference sequence). Trimming left V 4 bases short and J 6 bases short, with 13 bases between. In DNA, the CDR3 is TGTGCCAGCAGCTATGATAGCGGACTCAATGAGCAGTTCTTC. Its translation is CASSYDSGLNEQFF. Variable domain in full (rest from reference TRBV7-9 and TRBJ2-1): DTGVSQNPRHKITKRGQNVTFRCDPISEHNRLYWYRQTLGQGPEFLTYFQNEAQLEKSRLLSDRFSAERPKGSFSTLEIQRTEQGDSAMYLCASSYDSGLNEQFFGPGTRLTVL.

CDR3 residues: CASSQIYSGLQGKTQYF. CDR3 in DNA: TGTGCCAGCAGCCAAATCTACAGTGGCCTCCAAGGGAAGACCCAGTACTTC. The chain combines TRBV7-8 with TRBJ2-5; no firm D call. Germline V CDR1 and CDR2: SGHVS, FQNEAQ. V dropped 5 bases and J dropped 6 bases, with 25 bases sitting between them. The CDR3 consists of 17 residues.

The V call is TRBV7-9, the J call TRBJ2-7; no firm D call. CDR1 and CDR2 from the germline V gene are SEHNR and FQNEAQ (reference sequence). The CDR3 consists of 10 residues. V was cut by 8 bases and J by 3 bases, with 5 bases left in between. The CDR3 spells CASGDYEQYF. The CDR3 DNA is TGTGCCAGCGGAGACTACGAGCAGTACTTC.

The CDR3 protein is CASFRTGENSPLHF. The CDR3 bases are TGTGCCAGCTTTAGGACAGGGGAGAATTCACCCCTCCACTTT. The chain uses TRBV11-3 and TRBJ1-6; 9 positions match TRBD1. Germline CDR1 and CDR2: SGHNT and YENEEA. J was trimmed by 7 bases and V by 8 bases; bases with no gene match: 6. This CDR3 contains 14 residues. The complete variable domain, with remaining parts taken from reference TRBV11-3 and TRBJ1-6, reads EAGVVQSPRYKIIEKKQPVAFWCNPISGHNTLYWYLQNLGQGPELLIRYENEEAVDDSQLPKDRFSAERLKGVDSTLKIQPAELGDSAVYLCASFRTGENSPLHFGNGTRLTVT.

The chain couples TRBV19 to TRBJ1-1, with unresolved D. CDR3 length: 12 residues. Germline V CDR1 and CDR2: LNHDA, SQIVND (reference sequence). Trimming removed 7 bases at V and 5 bases at J, with 11 bases between. The CDR3: CASNSGYTEAFF. Here the CDR3 DNA reads TGTGCCAGTAATTCGGGTTATACTGAAGCTTTCTTT.

A single count supports this clone. The V and J genes are TRBV12-1 and TRBJ2-3; TRBD2 is taken as the D call from the table, unchecked against the DNA. TRBV12-1 counts as a pseudogene. This CDR3 is built from 16 residues. The CDR3 sequence: CASSNLSGGNTDTQYF. CDR3 coding DNA: TGTGCCAGCAGTAACCTGTCGGGGGGAAACACAGATACGCAGTATTTT.

The chain has TRBV5-1 and TRBJ2-6; 7 nucleotides line up with TRBD1. The trim removed 4 bases at V and 0 bases at J, leaving 13 bases unmatched. The CDR3 loop spans 19 amino acids. The germline CDR1 and CDR2 sequences are SGHRS and YFSETQ. The CDR3, as DNA: TGCGCCAGCAGCCCGCGTCGGGACAGCGTGATCTCTGGGGCCAACGTCCTGACTTTC. Translation: CASSPRRDSVISGANVLTF.

The J gene is TRBJ1-1, the V gene TRBV7-9, with no clear D. V lost 5 bases and J 9 bases, leaving 16 bases between the germline ends. The CDR3 loop spans 13 amino acids. Per germline, CDR1 SEHNR and CDR2 FQNEAQ (reference sequence). CDR3 bases: TGTGCCAGCAGCCCTCGGGCGGGCCAGAAAGCTTTCTTT. Its protein is CASSPRAGQKAFF.

This rearrangement joins TRBV7-9 to TRBJ2-5; 11 bases line up with TRBD1. J gave up 0 bases and V 8 bases, and 2 bases lay outside the gene matches. Germline CDR1 is SEHNR and CDR2 is FQNEAQ (reference sequence). The CDR3 is made up of 14 amino acids. CDR3 sequence (DNA): TGTGCCAGCTGGACAGGGGGCTACCAAGAGACCCAGTACTTC. This sequence encodes CASWTGGYQETQYF. Based on the CDR3 plus reference TRBV7-9 and TRBJ2-5, the full variable domain is DTGVSQNPRHKITKRGQNVTFRCDPISEHNRLYWYRQTLGQGPEFLTYFQNEAQLEKSRLLSDRFSAERPKGSFSTLEIQRTEQGDSAMYLCASWTGGYQETQYFGPGTRLLVL.

V and J are TRBV2 and TRBJ1-2; D is unclear. The CDR3 is 13 residues long. V was shortened by 3 bases and J by 8 bases, with 13 bases between the two germline ends. Germline lookup yields CDR1 SNHLY and CDR2 FYNNEI. The CDR3 nucleotides are TGTGCCAGCAGTGAGGAAAAGATTAGAGGCTACACCTTC. Its translation is CASSEEKIRGYTF.

The chain is built from TRBV5-1 and TRBJ2-3; the D call may be TRBD1 or TRBD2 (5 bases each). The CDR3 is 14 amino acids. CDR1 is SGHRS, CDR2 YFSETQ, per germline. Trimming left V 7 bases short and J 1 base short, with 13 bases between. The CDR3 nucleotides read TGCGCCAGCCAGACGGGACGGCGCACAGATACGCAGTATTTT. As protein: CASQTGRRTDTQYF.